This entry lists 23 T cell receptor beta chains sequenced from one sample in a study of cytomegalovirus exposure and HLA in healthy donors. Primers for the PCR totalled 60 Vbeta and 13 Jbeta. Libraries were prepared by immunoSEQ multiplex PCR; TCRdb keeps only in-frame clonotypes and omits some of them. Among fewer than 150,000 clones listed, more than 75% were seen once. The sample taken for sequencing was PBMCs. The source is a man between 18 and 29 years old in good health and CMV-seronegative.

This clone occurred a few times. The chain employs TRBV19 and TRBJ2-5, with D perhaps TRBD1 (5 bases). V dropped 4 bases and J dropped 2 bases, with 11 bases sitting between them. CDR1 LNHDA and CDR2 SQIVND come from the germline V gene (reference sequence). The CDR3 has 14 residues. CDR3 DNA: TGTGCCAGTAGTACCTTCACAGGTCAAGAGACCCAGTACTTC. Translated, it gives CASSTFTGQETQYF.

This clone was detected ten times or more. V and J are TRBV27 and TRBJ1-5, with 9 bases that match TRBD1. The CDR3 loop spans 15 amino acids. The germline V gene encodes CDR1 MNHEY and CDR2 SMNVEV (reference sequence). With V trimmed by 6 bases and J by 5 bases, 8 bases remained unmatched. CDR3 in amino acids: CASRSQGAGDQPQHF. In nucleotides, the CDR3 is TGTGCCAGCAGATCACAGGGGGCTGGGGATCAGCCCCAGCATTTT.

The chain couples TRBV5-1 to TRBJ2-7; D possibly corresponds to TRBD1 (5 bases). The CDR3 runs 11 residues. Germline V lookup: CDR1 SGHRS, CDR2 YFSETQ. V was clipped by 5 bases and J by 4 bases, with 7 bases between them. The CDR3 loop reads CASRGRYEQYF. CDR3 coding DNA: TGCGCCAGCAGGGGGCGATACGAGCAGTACTTC.

The chain couples TRBV28 to TRBJ2-1; 7 bases are a match to TRBD2. V was pared by 8 bases and J by 7 bases, with 5 bases of the junction left unmatched. The CDR3 extends over 12 amino acids. CDR1 is MDHEN, CDR2 SYDVKM, per germline. The CDR3 here is CASFSGANEQFF. The CDR3 DNA reads TGTGCCAGCTTCAGCGGGGCGAATGAGCAGTTCTTC. The variable domain in full, completed from reference TRBV28 and TRBJ2-1, reads DVKVTQSSRYLVKRTGEKVFLECVQDMDHENMFWYRQDPGLGLRLIYFSYDVKMKEKGDIPEGYSVSREKKERFSLILESASTNQTSMYLCASFSGANEQFFGPGTRLTVL.

This clone occurred once. This sequence joins TRBV7-9 and TRBJ1-5, with D unclear. This CDR3 comprises 15 residues. Between the trimmed V and J ends, which lost 1 base and 5 bases, there was a span of 12 bases. CDR1 and CDR2 (germline): SEHNR, FQNEAQ (reference sequence). This chain's CDR3 is CASSLGLGRDQPQHF. CDR3 in DNA: TGTGCCAGCAGCTTAGGATTGGGGAGGGATCAGCCCCAGCATTTT.

The rearrangement uses TRBV15 and TRBJ1-2; TRBD1 is a possible D gene (6 bases). From germline, CDR1 is LNHNV and CDR2 YYDKDF (reference sequence). The germline V and J ends were trimmed by 0 bases and 8 bases, with 19 bases remaining between them. This CDR3 is built from 16 residues. The CDR3 region is CATSREYLPGEGGYTF. The CDR3 nucleotides read TGTGCCACCAGCAGAGAATATTTGCCAGGGGAAGGAGGCTACACCTTC.

This chain joins TRBV5-1 and TRBJ2-7, with 9 bases identical to TRBD1. Germline values: CDR1 SGHRS, CDR2 YFSETQ. CDR3 size: 14 residues. V lost 3 bases and J lost 7; bases outside the gene matches: 8. The CDR3 sequence is CASSSRDRVGEQYF. The CDR3 DNA follows: TGCGCCAGCAGCTCCCGGGACAGGGTGGGGGAGCAGTACTTC. Complete variable domain (other parts from reference TRBV5-1 and TRBJ2-7): KAGVTQTPRYLIKTRGQQVTLSCSPISGHRSVSWYQQTPGQGLQFLFEYFSETQRNKGNFPGRFSGRQFSNSRSEMNVSTLELGDSALYLCASSSRDRVGEQYFGPGTRLTVT.

The chain uses TRBV29-1 and TRBJ2-2, with 10 bases aligning to TRBD1. The trim removed 7 bases at V and 5 bases at J, leaving 4 bases unmatched. Germline V gene sequence: CDR1 SQVTM, CDR2 ANQGSEA. The CDR3 covers 13 residues. DNA for the CDR3: TGCAGCGCCGACAGGGGGCCAACCGGGGAGCTGTTTTTT. It translates to CSADRGPTGELFF.

The chain links TRBV5-1 to TRBJ2-3, with D hard to call. V lost 2 bases, J lost 5 bases, and 6 bases lay in between. The CDR3 loop spans 12 amino acids. Per germline, CDR1 SGHRS and CDR2 YFSETQ. The CDR3 reads CASSFSGDTQYF. The CDR3 nucleotides read TGCGCCAGCAGCTTTAGTGGAGATACGCAGTATTTT.

The rearrangement uses TRBV6-1 and TRBJ2-7, with TRBD2 matching over 11 bases. Losses at the gene ends were 8 bases for V and 0 bases for J; bases not matched to a gene: 6. The CDR3 totals 15 residues. Germline CDR1 MNHNS, CDR2 SASEGT. The CDR3 spells CASALAGGNSYEQYF. CDR3 in DNA: TGTGCCAGCGCCCTAGCGGGGGGCAACTCCTACGAGCAGTACTTC.

This chain uses TRBV7-3 with TRBJ2-1; 12 bases match TRBD2. In germline, CDR1 is SGHTA, CDR2 FQGTGA. J lost 6 bases, V lost 5 bases, and 5 bases had no gene match. This CDR3 contains 15 residues. The CDR3 coding sequence is TGTGCCAGCAGCACCCTAGCGGGGGGGTTCAATGAGCAGTTCTTC. Protein product: CASSTLAGGFNEQFF.

This chain uses TRBV7-9 with TRBJ2-3; D unclear. V lost 5 bases and J lost 5, with 8 bases in between. The CDR3 extends over 12 amino acids. From germline, CDR1 is SEHNR and CDR2 FQNEAQ (reference sequence). The CDR3 loop is CASSAIQDTQYF. The CDR3 bases are TGTGCCAGCAGCGCAATACAAGATACGCAGTATTTT.

The rearrangement joins TRBV4-1 to TRBJ1-4, with TRBD1 as a possible D gene (6 bases). The CDR3 extends over 15 amino acids. From germline, CDR1 is MGHRA and CDR2 YSYEKL. V lost 2 bases and J 3 bases, leaving 10 bases between the germline ends. The CDR3 bases are TGCGCCAGCAGCCAACGTGACAGGTCTAATGAAAAACTGTTTTTT. It yields the protein CASSQRDRSNEKLFF.

CDR3 DNA: TGTGCCAGCAGGATAACAGCTTATAGCAATCAGCCCCAGCATTTT. This codes for CASRITAYSNQPQHF. The V gene is TRBV6-1, the J gene TRBJ1-5; D remains unclear. The CDR3 loop spans 15 amino acids. Germline V gene lookup returns CDR1 MNHNS and CDR2 SASEGT. V was trimmed by 6 bases and J by 0 bases, leaving 12 bases between them.

This clone was picked up one time. The chain carries TRBV9 and TRBJ2-1; 10 bases are shared with TRBD2. V gave up 0 bases and J gave up 4 bases; unmatched junction bases: 7. Looked up from germline, CDR1 is SGDLS and CDR2 is YYNGEE. This CDR3 contains 17 residues. Here the CDR3 reads CASSVDLTSGVYNEQFF. CDR3 DNA sequence: TGTGCCAGCAGCGTAGACCTCACTAGCGGGGTTTACAATGAGCAGTTCTTC.

This clone was seen once. The chain uses TRBV5-1 and TRBJ1-1, with 8 bases fitting TRBD1. The CDR3 has 15 amino acids. Germline values: CDR1 SGHRS, CDR2 YFSETQ. With V trimmed by 4 bases and J by 5 bases, 10 bases remained unmatched. The CDR3 nucleotides are TGCGCCAGCAGCACGCGACAGGGGAAATTGACTGAAGCTTTCTTT. Translated, it gives CASSTRQGKLTEAFF.

A single count supports this clone. V gene TRBV5-1 combines with J gene TRBJ2-5; TRBD2 agrees at 14 bases. Losses at the gene ends were 0 bases for V and 5 bases for J; bases not matched to a gene: 12. From germline, CDR1 is SGHRS and CDR2 YFSETQ. The length of the CDR3 is 19 residues. CDR3 bases: TGCGCCAGCAGCTTGGGGTTAGGGACTAGCGGGAGTATTGAGGAGACCCAGTACTTC. This sequence encodes CASSLGLGTSGSIEETQYF. Drawing the rest from reference TRBV5-1 and TRBJ2-5, the complete variable domain is KAGVTQTPRYLIKTRGQQVTLSCSPISGHRSVSWYQQTPGQGLQFLFEYFSETQRNKGNFPGRFSGRQFSNSRSEMNVSTLELGDSALYLCASSLGLGTSGSIEETQYFGPGTRLLVL.

The chain uses TRBV19 and TRBJ1-2; TRBD1 aligns across 8 bases. The CDR3 spans 16 residues. CDR1 is LNHDA and CDR2 is SQIVND in the germline V gene (reference sequence). With 5 bases clipped from V and 0 bases from J, the junction kept 8 bases outside the gene matches. CDR3 bases: TGTGCCAGTAGTCTCGGGACAGGCGATGCTAACTATGGCTACACCTTC. This gives the protein CASSLGTGDANYGYTF.

This clone was seen more than once but under ten times. This sequence joins TRBV5-1 and TRBJ2-3; TRBD2 aligns across 7 bases. Germline CDR1 and CDR2: SGHRS and YFSETQ. Trimming took 6 bases from V and 2 from J; bases not matched to a gene: 9. This CDR3 comprises 15 residues. The CDR3 nucleotides are TGCGCCAGCACCTCAGCGGGGTTCGACACAGATACGCAGTATTTT. It translates to CASTSAGFDTDTQYF.

The chain uses TRBV28 and TRBJ1-4; TRBD1 might be the D (5 bases). The CDR3 has 16 residues. The germline gives CDR1 MDHEN, CDR2 SYDVKM. Trimming took off 4 bases at V and 2 bases at J, with 14 bases between the two ends. The CDR3 reads CASSSRGAGTNEKLFF. In DNA form, the CDR3 reads TGTGCCAGCAGTTCCCGGGGCGCGGGGACTAATGAAAAACTGTTTTTT. Complete variable domain (other parts from reference TRBV28 and TRBJ1-4): DVKVTQSSRYLVKRTGEKVFLECVQDMDHENMFWYRQDPGLGLRLIYFSYDVKMKEKGDIPEGYSVSREKKERFSLILESASTNQTSMYLCASSSRGAGTNEKLFFGSGTQLSVL.

CDR3 nucleotides: TGTGCCAGCAGCTTAACCCCCGCTAGCGGGAGCAGAAACCCCACAGATACGCAGTATTTT. Translating gives CASSLTPASGSRNPTDTQYF. The gene calls are TRBV7-3 and TRBJ2-3; 10 positions agree with TRBD2. CDR1 is SGHTA and CDR2 is FQGTGA in the germline V gene. Trimming at V came to 0 bases and at J to 2 bases, leaving 14 bases not matched to a gene. The CDR3 covers 20 residues.

V usage is TRBV29-1 and J usage is TRBJ1-1, with TRBD1 as a possible D gene (6 bases). Germline V gene data show CDR1 as SQVTM and CDR2 as ANQGSEA. V was pared by 4 bases and J by 3 bases, with 15 bases between. The CDR3 sequence is 14 residues long. Here the CDR3 reads CSVGVGGADTEAFF. The CDR3 DNA sequence: TGCAGCGTTGGGGTTGGGGGCGCGGACACTGAAGCTTTCTTT. The whole variable domain, remainder taken from reference TRBV29-1 and TRBJ1-1, is SAVISQKPSRDICQRGTSLTIQCQVDSQVTMMFWYRQQPGQSLTLIATANQGSEATYESGFVIDKFPISRPNLTFSTLTVSNMSPEDSSIYLCSVGVGGADTEAFFGQGTRLTVV.

Here the CDR3 DNA reads TGTGCCAGCAGTCGACAGGGAGATAACTATGGCTACACCTTC. Its protein product is CASSRQGDNYGYTF. The rearrangement uses TRBV6-6 and TRBJ1-2; 7 nucleotides line up with TRBD1. CDR3 length: 14 residues. With 5 bases clipped from V and 1 base from J, the junction kept 4 bases outside the gene matches. The germline V gene has CDR1 MNHNY and CDR2 SVGAGI (reference sequence).